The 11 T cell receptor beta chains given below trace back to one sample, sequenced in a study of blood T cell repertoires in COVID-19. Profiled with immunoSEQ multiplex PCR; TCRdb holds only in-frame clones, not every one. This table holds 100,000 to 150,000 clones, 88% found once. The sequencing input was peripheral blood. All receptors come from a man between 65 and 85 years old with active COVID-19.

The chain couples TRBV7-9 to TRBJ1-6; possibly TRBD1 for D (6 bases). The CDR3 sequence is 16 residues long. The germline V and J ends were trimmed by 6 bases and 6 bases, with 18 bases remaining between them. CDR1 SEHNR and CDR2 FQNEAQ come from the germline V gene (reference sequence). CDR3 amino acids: CASRQITQGVNSPLHF. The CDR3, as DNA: TGTGCCAGCAGGCAAATCACACAGGGAGTTAATTCACCCCTCCACTTT.

The CDR3 nucleotides are TGTGCCAGCAGCTTAGATGACAGGCGGCCCGGGGAGCTGTTTTTT. It is translated as CASSLDDRRPGELFF. The J gene is TRBJ2-2, the V gene TRBV7-9, with a weak D call TRBD1 (6 bases). The length of the CDR3 is 15 residues. Germline V CDR1 and CDR2: SEHNR, FQNEAQ (reference sequence). V gave up 1 base and J gave up 6 bases, with 12 bases separating them.

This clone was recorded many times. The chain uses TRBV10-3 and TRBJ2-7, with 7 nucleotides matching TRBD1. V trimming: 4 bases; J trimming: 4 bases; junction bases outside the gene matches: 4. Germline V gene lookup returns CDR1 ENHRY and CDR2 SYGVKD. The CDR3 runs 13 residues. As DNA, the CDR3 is TGTGCCATCAGTGGCTACAGGGGTTACGAGCAGTACTTC. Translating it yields CAISGYRGYEQYF.

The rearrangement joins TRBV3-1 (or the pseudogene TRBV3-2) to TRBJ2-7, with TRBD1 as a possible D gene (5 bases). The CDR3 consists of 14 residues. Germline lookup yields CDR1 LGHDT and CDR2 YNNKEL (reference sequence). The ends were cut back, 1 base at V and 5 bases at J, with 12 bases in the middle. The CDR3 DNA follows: TGTGCCAGCAGCCAAGTCTCGGCAGGGCACGAGCAGTACTTC. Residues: CASSQVSAGHEQYF.

In nucleotides, the CDR3 is TGTGCCAGCAGCCTCGACGGGTCGGAGGAGCAGTTCTTC. Translating it yields CASSLDGSEEQFF. This rearrangement joins TRBV7-2 to TRBJ2-1; no firm D call. The CDR3 extends over 13 amino acids. The germline V gene encodes CDR1 SGHTA and CDR2 FQGNSA. V lost 5 bases, J lost 10 bases, and 15 bases lay in between.

The CDR3 bases are TGTGCCAGCAGTCCCCGAGAAGCGTTCACTGAAGCTTTCTTT. Translating it yields CASSPREAFTEAFF. The chain has TRBV27 and TRBJ1-1; no firm D call. The CDR3 length is 14 residues. Germline V gives CDR1 MNHEY, CDR2 SMNVEV (reference sequence). V was pared by 5 bases and J by 4 bases, with 14 bases between.

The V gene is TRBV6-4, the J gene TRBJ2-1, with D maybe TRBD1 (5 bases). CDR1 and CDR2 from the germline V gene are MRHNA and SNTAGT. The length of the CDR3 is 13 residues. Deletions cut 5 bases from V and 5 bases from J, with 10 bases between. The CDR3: CASSWTDNNEQFF. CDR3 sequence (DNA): TGTGCCAGCAGTTGGACGGACAACAATGAGCAGTTCTTC.

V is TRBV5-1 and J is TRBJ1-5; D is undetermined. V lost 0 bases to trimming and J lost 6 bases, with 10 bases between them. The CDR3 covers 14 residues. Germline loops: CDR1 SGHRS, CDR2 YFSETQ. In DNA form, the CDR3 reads TGCGCCAGCAGCTTGGGCATGGCGGGTCAGCCCCAGCATTTT. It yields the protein CASSLGMAGQPQHF.

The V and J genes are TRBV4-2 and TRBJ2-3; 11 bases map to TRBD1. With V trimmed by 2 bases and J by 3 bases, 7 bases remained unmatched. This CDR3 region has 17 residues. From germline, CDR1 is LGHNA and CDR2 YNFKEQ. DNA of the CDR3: TGTGCCAGCAGCCAACACTCAGGACAGGGGGCGACAGATACGCAGTATTTT. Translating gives CASSQHSGQGATDTQYF.

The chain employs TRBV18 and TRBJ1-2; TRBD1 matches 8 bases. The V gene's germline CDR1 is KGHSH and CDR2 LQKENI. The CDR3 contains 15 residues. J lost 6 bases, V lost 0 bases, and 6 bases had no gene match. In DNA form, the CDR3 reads TGTGCCAGCTCACCACCGTGGACAGGGTCCGATGGCTACACCTTC. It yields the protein CASSPPWTGSDGYTF.

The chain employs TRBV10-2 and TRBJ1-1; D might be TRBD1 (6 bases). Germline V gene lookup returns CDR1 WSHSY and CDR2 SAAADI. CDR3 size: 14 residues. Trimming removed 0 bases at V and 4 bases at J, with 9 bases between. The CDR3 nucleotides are TGCGCCAGCAGTGAGTCCTCGGACAGCACTGAAGCTTTCTTT. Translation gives CASSESSDSTEAFF.